The rows below give T cell receptor beta chains drawn from one sample of a study of blood T cell repertoires in COVID-19. TCRdb's copy holds only in-frame clones and misses some; the assay was immunoSEQ multiplex PCR. The sample has 80,000 to 130,000 clones; roughly 92% are singletons. The sample taken for sequencing was peripheral blood. The receptors come from a man in his 70s with acute or convalescent COVID-19. Each CDR3 is given with its conserved first and last residue. The D gene is left open where the match is weak. For some rows the clone size is stated as once, few or many, or as a class when expanded; others skip it.

D: TRBD2
V: TRBV7-2
size: -
J: TRBJ2-7
DNA: TGTGCCAGCAGCCCAGGACTAGCGGGGTCCCCCTCCTACGAGCAGTACTTC
CDR3: CASSPGLAGSPSYEQYF

D: -
V: TRBV6-5
size: -
J: TRBJ1-2
DNA: TGTGCCAGCAGTTACTCATCGCAGGTCTATGGCTACACCTTC
CDR3: CASSYSSQVYGYTF

D: TRBD1
V: TRBV5-1
size: -
J: TRBJ1-6
DNA: TGCGCCAGCAGTAAGGGACAGGGTTTTTCACCCCTCCACTTT
CDR3: CASSKGQGFSPLHF

D: TRBD1
V: TRBV3-1/TRBV3-2
size: -
J: TRBJ1-4
DNA: TGTGCCAGCAGCCAAGAGGGGACAGGGGGCAGTGGGGAACTGTTTTTT
CDR3: CASSQEGTGGSGELFF

D: TRBD1
V: TRBV9
size: -
J: TRBJ2-2
DNA: TGTGCCAGCAGCGTTGGACAGGCGGTCACCGGGGAGCTGTTTTTT
CDR3: CASSVGQAVTGELFF

D: -
V: TRBV19
size: -
J: TRBJ1-6
DNA: TGTGCCAGTAGTATTCCGGGATTATATAATTCACCCCTCCACTTT
CDR3: CASSIPGLYNSPLHF

D: -
V: TRBV7-6
size: few
J: TRBJ1-3
DNA: TGTGCCAGCAGCTTAGCGGGGGGAGGCACTGGAAACACCATATATTTT
CDR3: CASSLAGGGTGNTIYF

D: -
V: TRBV9
size: -
J: TRBJ2-1
DNA: TGTGCCAGCAGCGGAAGTTTTTCCGTTAGCTCCTACAATGAGCAGTTCTTC
CDR3: CASSGSFSVSSYNEQFF

D: -
V: TRBV10-3
size: -
J: TRBJ1-4
DNA: TGTGCCATCTCCGGTCAGGGTAATGAAAAACTGTTTTTT
CDR3: CAISGQGNEKLFF

D: -
V: TRBV5-1
size: -
J: TRBJ2-7
DNA: TGCGCCAGCAGCTACGGAAGACAGGGAGGTGCTCTGAAGCAGTACTTC
CDR3: CASSYGRQGGALKQYF

D: -
V: TRBV4-1
size: -
J: TRBJ1-6
DNA: TGCGCCAGCAGCGGATTTCTTGGCTTGGCCGCCATGAGGTATTCACCCCTCCACTTT
CDR3: CASSGFLGLAAMRYSPLHF

D: TRBD2
V: TRBV9
size: -
J: TRBJ2-3
DNA: TGTGCCAGCAGCGGCGGACTAGCGGGTTTGACAGATACGCAGTATTTT
CDR3: CASSGGLAGLTDTQYF

D: TRBD2
V: TRBV19
size: -
J: TRBJ2-7
DNA: TGTGCCAGCCACCGGGGCGGGACTAGCTCCGAGCAGTACTTC
CDR3: CASHRGGTSSEQYF

D: TRBD1
V: TRBV18
size: -
J: TRBJ1-5
DNA: TGTGCCAGCTCACCAATGACAGGGGGCAATCAGCCCCAGCATTTT
CDR3: CASSPMTGGNQPQHF

D: TRBD1
V: TRBV28
size: -
J: TRBJ1-1
DNA: TGTGCCAGCAGACAACCGGGACAGGCGGATGAAGCTTTCTTT
CDR3: CASRQPGQADEAFF

D: TRBD2
V: TRBV7-9
size: -
J: TRBJ2-1
DNA: TGTGCCAGCAGCGAAAGGTGGCTAGCGGGGAATGAGCAGTTCTTC
CDR3: CASSERWLAGNEQFF

D: -
V: TRBV28
size: -
J: TRBJ1-6
DNA: TGTGCCAGCCAAGAGGTGCGCGGGGCTCGAAATTCACCCCTCCACTTT
CDR3: CASQEVRGARNSPLHF

D: TRBD1
V: TRBV24-1
size: -
J: TRBJ1-1
DNA: TGTGCCACCAGGGGACAGGGTTGGAACACTGAAGCTTTCTTT
CDR3: CATRGQGWNTEAFF

D: TRBD1
V: TRBV18
size: -
J: TRBJ1-2
DNA: TGTGCCAGCTCCCAACAGGGGGCTGCTAACTATGGCTACACCTTC
CDR3: CASSQQGAANYGYTF

D: -
V: TRBV19
size: -
J: TRBJ2-6
DNA: TGTGCCAGTAGTATAGATCCTTATAACTCTGGGGCCAACGTCCTGACTTTC
CDR3: CASSIDPYNSGANVLTF